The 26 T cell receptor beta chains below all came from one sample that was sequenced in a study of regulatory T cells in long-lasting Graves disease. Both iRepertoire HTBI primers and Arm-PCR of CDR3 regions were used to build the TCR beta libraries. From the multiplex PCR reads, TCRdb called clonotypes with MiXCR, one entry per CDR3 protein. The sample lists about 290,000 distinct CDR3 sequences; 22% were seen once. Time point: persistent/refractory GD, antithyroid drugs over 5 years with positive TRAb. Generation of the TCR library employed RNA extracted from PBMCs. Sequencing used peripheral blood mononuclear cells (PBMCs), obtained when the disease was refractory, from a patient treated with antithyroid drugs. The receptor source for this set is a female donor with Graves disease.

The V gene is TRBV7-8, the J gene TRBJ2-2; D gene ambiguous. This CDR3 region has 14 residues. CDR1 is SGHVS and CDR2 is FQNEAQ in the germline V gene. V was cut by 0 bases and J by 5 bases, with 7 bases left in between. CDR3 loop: CASSLAMTTGELFF. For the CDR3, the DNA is TGTGCCAGCAGCTTAGCAATGACGACCGGGGAGCTGTTTTTT. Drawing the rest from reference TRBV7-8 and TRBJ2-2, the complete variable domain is GAGVSQSPRYKVAKRGQDVALRCDPISGHVSLFWYQQALGQGPEFLTYFQNEAQLDKSGLPSDRFFAERPEGSVSTLKIQRTQQEDSAVYLCASSLAMTTGELFFGEGSRLTVL.

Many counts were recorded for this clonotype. CDR3 DNA sequence: TGTGCCAGCGCCGAAGCGGGGACAGGCTGGTACGAGCAGTACTTC. This gives the protein CASAEAGTGWYEQYF. The J gene is TRBJ2-7, the V gene TRBV27, with D possibly being TRBD1 (8 bases). This CDR3 has 15 amino acids. Germline values: CDR1 MNHEY, CDR2 SMNVEV (reference sequence). The V gene lost 8 bases and the J gene lost 4 bases, with 21 bases spanning the gap.

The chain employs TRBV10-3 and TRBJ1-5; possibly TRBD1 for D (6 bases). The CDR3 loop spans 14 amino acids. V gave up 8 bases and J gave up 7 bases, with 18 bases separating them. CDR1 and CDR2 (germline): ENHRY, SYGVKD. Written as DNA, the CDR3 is TGTGCCATCGGGGAAGGGGGAAAGGGACAGCCCCAGCATTTT. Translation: CAIGEGGKGQPQHF.

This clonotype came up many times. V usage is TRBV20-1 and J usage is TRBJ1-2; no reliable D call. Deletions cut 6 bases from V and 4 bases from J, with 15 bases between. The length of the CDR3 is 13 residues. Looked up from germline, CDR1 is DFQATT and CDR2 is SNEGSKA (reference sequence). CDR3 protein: CSAEGRRFYGYTF. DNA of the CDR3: TGCAGTGCCGAAGGCCGGAGGTTCTATGGCTACACCTTC.

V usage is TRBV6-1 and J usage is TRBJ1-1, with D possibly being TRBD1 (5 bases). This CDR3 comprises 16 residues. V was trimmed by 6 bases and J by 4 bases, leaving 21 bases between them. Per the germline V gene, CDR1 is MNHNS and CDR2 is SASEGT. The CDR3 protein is CASSRGGPARGTEAFF. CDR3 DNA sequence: TGTGCCAGCAGCCGGGGGGGACCCGCCCGTGGCACTGAAGCTTTCTTT.

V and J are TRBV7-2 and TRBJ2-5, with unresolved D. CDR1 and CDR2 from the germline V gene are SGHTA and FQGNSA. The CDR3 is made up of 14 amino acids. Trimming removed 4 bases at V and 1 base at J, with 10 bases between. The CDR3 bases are TGTGCCAGCAGCTCCGTATTGGGCCAAGAGACCCAGTACTTC. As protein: CASSSVLGQETQYF.

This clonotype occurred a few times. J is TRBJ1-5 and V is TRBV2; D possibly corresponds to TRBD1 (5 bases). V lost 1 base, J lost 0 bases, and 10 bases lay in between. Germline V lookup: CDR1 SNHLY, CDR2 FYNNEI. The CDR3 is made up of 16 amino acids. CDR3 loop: CASSEGGGHSNQPQHF. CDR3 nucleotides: TGTGCCAGCAGTGAAGGCGGGGGTCATAGCAATCAGCCCCAGCATTTT.

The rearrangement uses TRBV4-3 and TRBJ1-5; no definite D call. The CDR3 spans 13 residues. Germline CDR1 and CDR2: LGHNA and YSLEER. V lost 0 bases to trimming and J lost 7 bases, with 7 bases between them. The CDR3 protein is CASSQDLSQPQHF. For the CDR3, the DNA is TGCGCCAGCAGCCAAGATTTGAGCCAGCCCCAGCATTTT.

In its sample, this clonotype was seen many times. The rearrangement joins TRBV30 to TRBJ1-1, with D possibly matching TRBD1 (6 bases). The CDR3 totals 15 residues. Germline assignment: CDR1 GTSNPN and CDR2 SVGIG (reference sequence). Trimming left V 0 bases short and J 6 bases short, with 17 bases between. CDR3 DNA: TGTGCCTGGAGTGTGGACAGCCCACGGATGGCTGAAGCTTTCTTT. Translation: CAWSVDSPRMAEAFF.

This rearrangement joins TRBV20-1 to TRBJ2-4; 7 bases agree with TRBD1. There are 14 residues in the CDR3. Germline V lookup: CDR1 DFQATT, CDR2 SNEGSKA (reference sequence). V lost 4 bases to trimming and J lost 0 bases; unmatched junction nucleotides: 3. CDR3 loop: CSATGQLAKNIQYF. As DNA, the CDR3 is TGCAGTGCTACGGGACAGTTAGCCAAAAACATTCAGTACTTC.

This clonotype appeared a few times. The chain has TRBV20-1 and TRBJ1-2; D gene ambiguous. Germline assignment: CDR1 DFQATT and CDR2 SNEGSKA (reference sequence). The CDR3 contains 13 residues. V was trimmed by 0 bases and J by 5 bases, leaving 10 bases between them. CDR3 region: CSARDSQQYGYTF. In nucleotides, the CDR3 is TGCAGTGCTAGAGATTCCCAGCAATATGGCTACACCTTC.

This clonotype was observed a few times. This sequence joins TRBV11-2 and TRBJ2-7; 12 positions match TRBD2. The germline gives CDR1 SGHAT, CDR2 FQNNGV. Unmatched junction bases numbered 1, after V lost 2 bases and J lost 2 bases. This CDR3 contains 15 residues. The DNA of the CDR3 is TGTGCCAGCAGCTTAACTAGCGGGAGGACCTACGAGCAGTACTTC. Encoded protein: CASSLTSGRTYEQYF. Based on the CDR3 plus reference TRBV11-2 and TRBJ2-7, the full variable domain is EAGVAQSPRYKIIEKRQSVAFWCNPISGHATLYWYQQILGQGPKLLIQFQNNGVVDDSQLPKDRFSAERLKGVDSTLKIQPAKLEDSAVYLCASSLTSGRTYEQYFGPGTRLTVT.

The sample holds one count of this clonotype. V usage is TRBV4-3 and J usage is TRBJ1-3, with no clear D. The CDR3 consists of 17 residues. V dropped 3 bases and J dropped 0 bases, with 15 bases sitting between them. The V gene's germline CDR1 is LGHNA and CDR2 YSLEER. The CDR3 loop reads CASSQRPDGNSGNTIYF. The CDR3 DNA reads TGCGCCAGCAGCCAGCGCCCCGACGGAAACTCTGGAAACACCATATATTTT.

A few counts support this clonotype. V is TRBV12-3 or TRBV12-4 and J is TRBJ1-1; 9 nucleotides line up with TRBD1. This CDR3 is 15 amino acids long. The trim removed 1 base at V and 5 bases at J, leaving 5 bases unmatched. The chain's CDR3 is CASSLGTGELTEAFF. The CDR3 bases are TGTGCCAGCAGTTTAGGGACAGGGGAGTTAACTGAAGCTTTCTTT.

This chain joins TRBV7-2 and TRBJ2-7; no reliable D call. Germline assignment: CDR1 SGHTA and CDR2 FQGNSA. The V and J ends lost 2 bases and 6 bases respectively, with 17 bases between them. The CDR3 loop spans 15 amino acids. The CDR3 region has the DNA TGTGCCAGCAGCTTATTGGTCGCGGCGGTAGGCGAGCAGTACTTC. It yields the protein CASSLLVAAVGEQYF.

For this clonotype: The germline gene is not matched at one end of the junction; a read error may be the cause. Here the CDR3 DNA reads TGTGCCAGCAGCAGGGGCGTTGGCCACACCTTC. This codes for CASSRGVGHTF. The chain recombines TRBV7-2 with TRBJ1-2, with a weak D call TRBD1 (5 bases). The CDR3 has 11 amino acids. The germline V gene has CDR1 SGHTA and CDR2 FQGNSA.

The CDR3 sequence is CASSVQGRGSPLHF. Here the CDR3 DNA reads TGTGCCAGCAGTGTCCAGGGGCGAGGGTCACCCCTCCACTTT. The chain uses TRBV6-2 or TRBV6-3 and TRBJ1-6; D possibly corresponds to TRBD1 (6 bases). The CDR3 has 14 residues. V lost 5 bases, J lost 10 bases, and 15 bases lay in between. Germline V gene data show CDR1 as MNHEY and CDR2 as SVGEGT.

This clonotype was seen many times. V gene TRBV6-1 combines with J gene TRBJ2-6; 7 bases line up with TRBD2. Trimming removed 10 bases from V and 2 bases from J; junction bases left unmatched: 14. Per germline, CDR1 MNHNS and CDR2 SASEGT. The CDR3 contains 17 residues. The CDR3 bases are TGTGCCACTAGGAGGGGAGGGGTCCCTCCTGGGGCCAACGTCCTGACTTTC. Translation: CATRRGGVPPGANVLTF.

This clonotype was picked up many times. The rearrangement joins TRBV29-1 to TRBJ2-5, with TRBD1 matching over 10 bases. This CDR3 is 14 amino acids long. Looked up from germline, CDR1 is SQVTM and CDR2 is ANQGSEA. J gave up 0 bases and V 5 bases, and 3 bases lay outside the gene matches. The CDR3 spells CSVRGQGHQETQYF. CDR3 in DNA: TGCAGCGTTAGGGGACAGGGGCACCAAGAGACCCAGTACTTC.

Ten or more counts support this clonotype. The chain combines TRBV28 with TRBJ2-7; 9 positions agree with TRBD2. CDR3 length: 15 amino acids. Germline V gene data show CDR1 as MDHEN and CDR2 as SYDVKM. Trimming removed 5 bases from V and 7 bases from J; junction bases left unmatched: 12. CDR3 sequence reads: CASSGGVAGVDEQYF. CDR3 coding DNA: TGTGCCAGCAGTGGGGGGGTAGCGGGAGTTGATGAGCAGTACTTC.

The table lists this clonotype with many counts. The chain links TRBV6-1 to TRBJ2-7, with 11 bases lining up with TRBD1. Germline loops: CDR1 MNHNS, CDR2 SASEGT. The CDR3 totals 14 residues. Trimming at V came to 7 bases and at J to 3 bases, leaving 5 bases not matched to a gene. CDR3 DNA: TGTGCCAGCAATAGCGGGACAGGGGGCTACGAGCAGTACTTC. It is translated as CASNSGTGGYEQYF.

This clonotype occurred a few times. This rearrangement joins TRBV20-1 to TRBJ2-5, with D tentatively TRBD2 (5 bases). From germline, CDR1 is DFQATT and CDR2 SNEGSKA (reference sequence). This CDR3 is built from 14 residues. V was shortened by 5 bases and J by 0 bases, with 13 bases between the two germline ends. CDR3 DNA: TGCAGTGCTTTCCGGGGTAGCGACCAAGAGACCCAGTACTTC. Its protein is CSAFRGSDQETQYF.

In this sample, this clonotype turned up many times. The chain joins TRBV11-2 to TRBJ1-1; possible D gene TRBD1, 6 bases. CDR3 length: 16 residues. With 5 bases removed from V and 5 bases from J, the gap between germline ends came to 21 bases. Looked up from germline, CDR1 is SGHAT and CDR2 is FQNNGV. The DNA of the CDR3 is TGTGCCAGCAGCCTAAGGAGAGGGGGGGGTGGAACTGAAGCTTTCTTT. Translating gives CASSLRRGGGGTEAFF.

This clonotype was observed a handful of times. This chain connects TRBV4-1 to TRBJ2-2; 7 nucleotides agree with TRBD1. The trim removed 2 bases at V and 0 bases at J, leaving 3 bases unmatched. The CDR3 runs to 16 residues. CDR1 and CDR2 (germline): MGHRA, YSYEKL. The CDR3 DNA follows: TGCGCCAGCAGCCAATCAGGGGGTCCGAACACCGGGGAGCTGTTTTTT. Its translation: CASSQSGGPNTGELFF.

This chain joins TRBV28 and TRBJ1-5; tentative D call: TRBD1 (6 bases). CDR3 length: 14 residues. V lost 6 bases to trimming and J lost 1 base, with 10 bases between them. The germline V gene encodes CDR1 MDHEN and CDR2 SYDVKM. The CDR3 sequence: CASRGTLSNQPQHF. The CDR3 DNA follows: TGTGCCAGCAGGGGGACACTAAGCAATCAGCCCCAGCATTTT.

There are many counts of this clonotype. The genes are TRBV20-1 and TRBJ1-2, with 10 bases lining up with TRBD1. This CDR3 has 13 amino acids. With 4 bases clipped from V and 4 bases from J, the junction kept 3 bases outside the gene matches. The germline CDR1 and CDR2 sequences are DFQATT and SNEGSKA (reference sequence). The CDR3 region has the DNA TGCAGTGCTACCGGGACAGGGGTCTATGGCTACACCTTC. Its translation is CSATGTGVYGYTF.